The 31 T cell receptor beta chains below all came from one sample that was sequenced in a study of cytomegalovirus exposure and HLA in healthy donors. A multiplex PCR was run with 60 Vbeta primers and 13 Jbeta primers. This table comes from immunoSEQ multiplex PCR, and its TCRdb copy is limited to in-frame clones, with some not included. The table shows roughly 150,000 clones, with roughly 72% occurring only once. The sequenced sample was PBMCs. The receptors originated from a woman between 35 and 50 years old in good health and CMV-seronegative.

This rearrangement joins TRBV10-1 to TRBJ2-7; TRBD2 aligns across 11 bases. There are 14 residues in the CDR3. Germline V gene data show CDR1 as WNHNN and CDR2 as SYGVQD (reference sequence). Trimming cost V 9 bases and J 4 bases; bases outside gene matches: 8. CDR3 in DNA: TGCGCCAGGAAACCGGGACTAGCGGAATACGAGCAGTACTTC. Translating gives CARKPGLAEYEQYF.

The V and J genes are TRBV7-9 and TRBJ1-2; no clear D. Trimming took 5 bases from V and 8 from J, leaving 12 bases between them. The germline gives CDR1 SEHNR, CDR2 FQNEAQ (reference sequence). The CDR3 consists of 12 residues. Here the CDR3 DNA reads TGTGCCAGCAGCCCGACGGGGAGGGGCTACACCTTC. Its translation: CASSPTGRGYTF.

This chain uses TRBV7-8 with TRBJ1-4, with D possibly TRBD1 on 5 matching bases. Trimming pared 1 base from V and 8 bases from J, leaving 11 bases between. This CDR3 region has 14 residues. Germline V gene data show CDR1 as SGHVS and CDR2 as FQNEAQ. The CDR3 protein is CASSLGGVGEKLFF. CDR3 nucleotides: TGTGCCAGCAGCTTAGGGGGGGTGGGGGAAAAACTGTTTTTT.

J is TRBJ2-5 and V is TRBV18; D ambiguous. CDR1 is KGHSH and CDR2 is LQKENI in the germline V gene. This CDR3 contains 14 residues. V was trimmed by 3 bases and J by 2 bases, leaving 10 bases between them. The CDR3: CASSPQEEQETQYF. In DNA form, the CDR3 reads TGTGCCAGCTCACCCCAAGAAGAGCAAGAGACCCAGTACTTC. The whole variable domain, filled in from reference TRBV18 and TRBJ2-5, reads NAGVMQNPRHLVRRRGQEARLRCSPMKGHSHVYWYRQLPEEGLKFMVYLQKENIIDESGMPKERFSAEFPKEGPSILRIQQVVRGDSAAYFCASSPQEEQETQYFGPGTRLLVL.

The chain has TRBV7-6 and TRBJ2-2; tentatively, D is TRBD2 (5 bases). The CDR3 loop spans 22 amino acids. Trimming removed 5 bases from V and 0 bases from J, with 31 bases in between. The V gene's germline CDR1 is SGHVS and CDR2 FNYEAQ. As DNA, the CDR3 is TGTGCCAGCAGCCTGCTTATCGGGGTGCCGGCCCGAACGATTTCGAACACCGGGGAGCTGTTTTTT. Its protein product is CASSLLIGVPARTISNTGELFF. The complete variable domain, with remaining parts taken from reference TRBV7-6 and TRBJ2-2, reads GAGVSQSPRYKVTKRGQDVALRCDPISGHVSLYWYRQALGQGPEFLTYFNYEAQQDKSGLPNDRFSAERPEGSISTLTIQRTEQRDSAMYRCASSLLIGVPARTISNTGELFFGEGSRLTVL.

Concerning this clone itself: One end of the junction does not line up with germline, which may come from a read error. Other nucleotide sequences from this sample produce the same CDR3. This chain uses TRBV6-5 with TRBJ2-7, with 8 positions matching TRBD2. Germline lookup yields CDR1 MNHEY and CDR2 SVGAGI. There are 14 residues in the CDR3. CDR3 bases: TGTGCTAGCAGTTACGCGGGGGGAGCCTACGAGCAGTACTTC. Encoded protein: CASSYAGGAYEQYF.

This rearrangement joins TRBV28 to TRBJ2-6, with TRBD1 identical over 12 bases. The germline gives CDR1 MDHEN, CDR2 SYDVKM. The junction had 2 bases not matched to a gene; V was cut back by 7 bases and J by 1 base. The CDR3 consists of 16 residues. This CDR3 is CASTGQGASGANVLTF. The CDR3 DNA follows: TGTGCCAGCACGGGACAGGGGGCGTCTGGGGCCAACGTCCTGACTTTC.

The V gene is TRBV6-5, the J gene TRBJ2-5; 9 bases map to TRBD1. The end of the DNA aligns better with TRBJ2-7, so the J call may be wrong. Per germline, CDR1 MNHEY and CDR2 SVGAGI. The CDR3 loop spans 15 amino acids. CDR3 coding DNA: TGTGCCAGCAGTTACCGGGACAGGGTTTCCTACGAGCAGTACTTC. As protein: CASSYRDRVSYEQYF.

V gene TRBV2 combines with J gene TRBJ1-1; 9 nucleotides agree with TRBD1. The V and J ends lost 6 bases and 2 bases, in that order; junction bases with no gene match: 4. Germline V lookup: CDR1 SNHLY, CDR2 FYNNEI. This CDR3 is 14 amino acids long. This CDR3 is CASSRDRDNTEAFF. The CDR3 DNA reads TGTGCCAGCAGCAGGGACAGGGATAACACTGAAGCTTTCTTT.

This clone was recorded once. This chain uses TRBV4-1 with TRBJ1-5; tentatively, D is TRBD1 (5 bases). The germline gives CDR1 MGHRA, CDR2 YSYEKL. The CDR3 spans 15 residues. V dropped 2 bases and J dropped 7 bases, with 15 bases sitting between them. CDR3 loop: CASSQLGGTDQPQHF. In DNA form, the CDR3 reads TGCGCCAGCAGCCAACTGGGAGGGACGGACCAGCCCCAGCATTTT.

A single count supports this clone. The V and J genes are TRBV5-1 and TRBJ2-1; 7 positions match TRBD1. J lost 8 bases, V lost 5 bases, and 4 bases had no gene match. CDR1 is SGHRS and CDR2 is YFSETQ in the germline V gene. The CDR3 has 12 amino acids. This CDR3 is CASSRQGDEQFF. The CDR3 DNA reads TGCGCCAGCAGTAGACAGGGCGATGAGCAGTTCTTC.

This clone was picked up a small number of times. This rearrangement joins TRBV6-5 to TRBJ1-2, with TRBD1 matching 8 bases. The ends lost 4 bases at V and 8 bases at J; junction bases unmatched: 6. This CDR3 spans 13 amino acids. CDR1 MNHEY and CDR2 SVGAGI come from the germline V gene. CDR3 in amino acids: CASSSDRVSGYTF. The CDR3 DNA follows: TGTGCCAGCAGTTCGGACAGGGTGAGCGGCTACACCTTC.

This chain links TRBV30 with TRBJ2-5; TRBD2 agrees at 11 bases. The germline V gene encodes CDR1 GTSNPN and CDR2 SVGIG (reference sequence). The ends lost 3 bases at V and 1 base at J; junction bases unmatched: 4. CDR3 length: 15 residues. CDR3 sequence: CAWSRTSGFQETQYF. The CDR3 DNA is TGTGCCTGGAGCCGGACTAGCGGGTTCCAAGAGACCCAGTACTTC.

The chain carries TRBV29-1 and TRBJ1-1; a possible D gene is TRBD1 (5 bases). CDR3 size: 14 residues. Germline loops: CDR1 SQVTM, CDR2 ANQGSEA. Trimming pared 6 bases from V and 7 bases from J, leaving 21 bases between. The CDR3 nucleotides read TGCAGCGTGCTCGCCGGGGGGGAGTGGAGTGAAGCTTTCTTT. It is translated as CSVLAGGEWSEAFF.

In DNA form, the CDR3 reads TGTGCCAGCAGCTTACCCCCCAACTACGAGCAGTACTTC. Translated, it gives CASSLPPNYEQYF. V gene TRBV7-3 combines with J gene TRBJ2-7, with D uncertain. Germline assignment: CDR1 SGHTA and CDR2 FQGTGA. CDR3 length equals 13 residues. Trimming took 2 bases from V and 3 from J, leaving 8 bases between them. The full variable domain, its missing parts supplied by reference TRBV7-3 and TRBJ2-7, is GAGVSQTPSNKVTEKGKYVELRCDPISGHTALYWYRQSLGQGPEFLIYFQGTGAADDSGLPNDRFFAVRPEGSVSTLKIQRTERGDSAVYLCASSLPPNYEQYFGPGTRLTVT.

The chain recombines TRBV27 with TRBJ2-6; 7 bases are shared with TRBD1. The V gene end was trimmed by 5 bases and the J gene end by 0 bases; junction bases not matched to a gene: 10. The germline V gene encodes CDR1 MNHEY and CDR2 SMNVEV (reference sequence). The CDR3 contains 18 residues. The DNA of the CDR3 is TGTGCCAGCAGTCCCCAATGGGACAGTCCCTCTGGGGCCAACGTCCTGACTTTC. Protein: CASSPQWDSPSGANVLTF.

This chain links TRBV9 with TRBJ2-3; no clear D gene. V was pared by 0 bases and J by 6 bases, with 5 bases between. The CDR3 runs 12 residues. Germline CDR1 and CDR2: SGDLS and YYNGEE. The CDR3 spells CASSVGADTQYF. Here the CDR3 DNA reads TGTGCCAGCAGCGTAGGAGCTGATACGCAGTATTTT.

This chain links TRBV18 with TRBJ1-5; tentatively, D is TRBD1 (6 bases). Looked up from germline, CDR1 is KGHSH and CDR2 is LQKENI. This CDR3 is built from 14 residues. The germline V and J ends were trimmed by 2 bases and 4 bases, with 9 bases remaining between them. The CDR3 bases are TGTGCCAGCTCACCAGGGGGCGGAAATCAGCCCCAGCATTTT. This gives the protein CASSPGGGNQPQHF.

This clone came up a few times. This chain links TRBV10-3 with TRBJ2-1; a possible D gene is TRBD2 (6 bases). CDR1 and CDR2 from the germline V gene are ENHRY and SYGVKD. Deletions cut 0 bases from V and 1 base from J, with 10 bases between. This CDR3 is built from 16 residues. CDR3 in amino acids: CAISESQRASYNEQFF. CDR3 DNA: TGTGCCATCAGTGAGTCGCAGCGGGCTTCCTACAATGAGCAGTTCTTC.

The genes are TRBV28 and TRBJ1-2; 9 bases are a match to TRBD1. The trim removed 6 bases at V and 8 bases at J, leaving 10 bases unmatched. Germline assignment: CDR1 MDHEN and CDR2 SYDVKM. The CDR3 contains 14 residues. CDR3 amino acids: CASRPPGQGGGYTF. CDR3 DNA: TGTGCCAGCAGGCCCCCGGGACAGGGAGGAGGCTACACCTTC.

V gene TRBV2 combines with J gene TRBJ2-3, with D perhaps TRBD2 (7 bases). CDR3 length: 15 amino acids. V lost 5 bases and J lost 3, with 15 bases in between. Per germline, CDR1 SNHLY and CDR2 FYNNEI. CDR3: CASSLGGGGTDTQYF. The CDR3 region has the DNA TGTGCCAGCAGTCTCGGGGGAGGGGGGACAGATACGCAGTATTTT.

This clone was found a few times. The chain has TRBV5-4 and TRBJ2-1, with TRBD2 identical over 9 bases. The germline gives CDR1 SGHNT, CDR2 YYREEE (reference sequence). The CDR3 runs 16 residues. V gave up 4 bases and J gave up 5 bases; unmatched junction bases: 10. The CDR3 nucleotides read TGTGCCAGCAGCCCCCCGCGGCTAGCGGGAAACAATGAGCAGTTCTTC. This gives the protein CASSPPRLAGNNEQFF. The full variable domain, in which reference TRBV5-4 and TRBJ2-1 provide the parts outside the CDR3, is ETGVTQSPTHLIKTRGQQVTLRCSSQSGHNTVSWYQQALGQGPQFIFQYYREEENGRGNFPPRFSGLQFPNYSSELNVNALELDDSALYLCASSPPRLAGNNEQFFGPGTRLTVL.

The chain employs TRBV10-3 and TRBJ2-7, with TRBD2 matching over 11 bases. Looked up from germline, CDR1 is ENHRY and CDR2 is SYGVKD. CDR3 length equals 16 residues. Trimming at V came to 5 bases and at J to 0 bases, leaving 6 bases not matched to a gene. The CDR3 loop is CAISRGSGRDSYEQYF. The CDR3 DNA follows: TGTGCCATCAGTCGAGGTAGCGGGAGGGACTCCTACGAGCAGTACTTC.

The rearrangement links TRBV28 to TRBJ1-2; D is ambiguous. Trimming shortened V by 6 bases and J by 2 bases, and 13 bases separated the two germline ends. In germline, CDR1 is MDHEN, CDR2 SYDVKM. The CDR3 has 14 residues. The CDR3, as DNA: TGTGCCAGCAGCTTCAGAGACATGAACTATGGCTACACCTTC. The encoded protein is CASSFRDMNYGYTF.

This chain joins TRBV5-1 and TRBJ2-7; 10 bases are shared with TRBD1. The trim removed 4 bases at V and 6 bases at J, leaving 10 bases unmatched. The CDR3 has 15 residues. The germline V gene encodes CDR1 SGHRS and CDR2 YFSETQ. The DNA for the CDR3 is TGCGCCAGCAGCCGTGGTGGGACAGGGGATCGCGAGCAGTACTTC. It specifies CASSRGGTGDREQYF.

The chain is built from TRBV9 and TRBJ2-3, with TRBD2 matching 9 bases. J gave up 8 bases and V 0 bases, and 13 bases lay outside the gene matches. The CDR3 consists of 17 residues. Germline CDR1 SGDLS, CDR2 YYNGEE. This CDR3 reads CASSVGKAGGPLGTQYF. Here the CDR3 DNA reads TGTGCCAGCAGCGTAGGTAAAGCGGGAGGCCCCCTCGGTACGCAGTATTTT.

The chain employs TRBV2 and TRBJ2-3; 9 bases are a match to TRBD2. The CDR3 length is 17 residues. The junction had 10 bases not matched to a gene; V was cut back by 6 bases and J by 0 bases. Germline assignment: CDR1 SNHLY and CDR2 FYNNEI. The CDR3, as DNA: TGTGCCAGCAGAAGGGAGACTAGCGGTCCTAGCACAGATACGCAGTATTTT. Its translation: CASRRETSGPSTDTQYF.

The rearrangement uses TRBV6-1 and TRBJ2-1, with 7 bases fitting TRBD1. The CDR3 spans 15 residues. With V trimmed by 9 bases and J by 10 bases, 18 bases remained unmatched. Germline loops: CDR1 MNHNS, CDR2 SASEGT. This CDR3 reads CASRTDPTGWGEQFF. The DNA of the CDR3 is TGTGCCAGTAGAACCGATCCGACAGGGTGGGGCGAGCAGTTCTTC.

V gene TRBV5-1 combines with J gene TRBJ2-1; 9 positions agree with TRBD2. Losses at the gene ends were 0 bases for V and 4 bases for J; bases not matched to a gene: 2. This CDR3 region has 15 residues. Germline V gene data show CDR1 as SGHRS and CDR2 as YFSETQ. The CDR3, as DNA: TGCGCCAGCAGCTTGGAGACTAGCGGTTACAATGAGCAGTTCTTC. Translating it yields CASSLETSGYNEQFF. The whole variable domain, remainder taken from reference TRBV5-1 and TRBJ2-1, is KAGVTQTPRYLIKTRGQQVTLSCSPISGHRSVSWYQQTPGQGLQFLFEYFSETQRNKGNFPGRFSGRQFSNSRSEMNVSTLELGDSALYLCASSLETSGYNEQFFGPGTRLTVL.

This chain connects TRBV19 to TRBJ1-1; 8 nucleotides align to TRBD1. Germline CDR1 reads LNHDA; CDR2 reads SQIVND (reference sequence). V was pared by 4 bases and J by 6 bases, with 4 bases of the junction left unmatched. The CDR3 totals 13 residues. CDR3 in amino acids: CASSSRGLAEAFF. In nucleotides, the CDR3 is TGTGCCAGTAGTAGCAGGGGGCTGGCTGAAGCTTTCTTT.

The chain links TRBV18 to TRBJ2-7; TRBD2 might be the D (5 bases). The ends were cut back, 1 base at V and 0 bases at J, with 7 bases in the middle. The CDR3 sequence is 14 residues long. CDR1 is KGHSH and CDR2 is LQKENI in the germline V gene. The CDR3 here is CASSPQGASYEQYF. The CDR3 DNA reads as TGTGCCAGCTCACCACAGGGAGCCTCCTACGAGCAGTACTTC.